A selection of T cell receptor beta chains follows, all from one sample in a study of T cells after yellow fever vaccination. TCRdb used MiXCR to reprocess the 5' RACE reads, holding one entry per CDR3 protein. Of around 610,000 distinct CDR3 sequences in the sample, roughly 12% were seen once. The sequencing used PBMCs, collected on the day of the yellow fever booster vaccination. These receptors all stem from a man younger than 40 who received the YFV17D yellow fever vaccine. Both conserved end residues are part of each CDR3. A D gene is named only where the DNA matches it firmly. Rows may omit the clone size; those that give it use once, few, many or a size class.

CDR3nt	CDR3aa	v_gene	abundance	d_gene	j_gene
TGTGCCAGCAACACCGGGACGGCCAACTATGGCTGCACCTTC	CASNTGTANYGCTF	TRBV2	.	.	TRBJ1-2
TGTGCCAGCACTGAATACGCAGGGAAGGTGTACACCTTC	CASTEYAGKVYTF	TRBV2	few	.	TRBJ1-2
TGTGCCAGCACCTTCCCCGGGAGCGGCTACGAGCAGTACTTC	CASTFPGSGYEQYF	TRBV7-2	few	.	TRBJ2-7
TGTGCCAGCAGTTCCGTAGCGGGGGACTACGAGCAGTACTTC	CASSSVAGDYEQYF	TRBV7-2	.	TRBD2	TRBJ2-7
TGTGCCAGCACCGGGGACAGTGCCTACGAGCAGTACTTC	CASTGDSAYEQYF	TRBV7-2	few	TRBD1	TRBJ2-7
TGTGCCAGCTCACCACCAAGGGGACACCGCCAAGAGACCCAGTACTTC	CASSPPRGHRQETQYF	TRBV18	.	.	TRBJ2-5
TGTGCCAGCAGCTTAGGCAGGGGGGTCGACGAGCAGTACTTC	CASSLGRGVDEQYF	TRBV7-6	few	.	TRBJ2-7
TGTGCCAGCAGCTTCGAGGGTTGGGGGACAGGACTTTCACCCCTCCACTTT	CASSFEGWGTGLSPLHF	TRBV5-8	.	TRBD1	TRBJ1-6
TGTGCCAGCAGTCCCCAGGGAGGGTACGATACGCAGTATTTT	CASSPQGGYDTQYF	TRBV12-3/TRBV12-4	many	TRBD2	TRBJ2-3
TGTGCCAGCAGCTTAGGCGTAGCCGACCGGTTTTACGAGCAGTACTTC	CASSLGVADRFYEQYF	TRBV7-9	few	.	TRBJ2-7
TGTGCCAGCAGTTACGCACAGAATGAGCAGTTCTTC	CASSYAQNEQFF	TRBV6-7	few	.	TRBJ2-1
TGTGCCAGCAGCGTTCAATCTGGAAACACCATATATTTT	CASSVQSGNTIYF	TRBV7-2	few	.	TRBJ1-3
TGCAGTGCAACCCCGCAAGGCGGACGCCCGAATAGAGACATTCAGTACTTC	CSATPQGGRPNRDIQYF	TRBV20-1	few	.	TRBJ2-4
TGTGCCAGCAGCTCAGGGACCTTGGAAAAACTGTTTTTT	CASSSGTLEKLFF	TRBV5-5	.	.	TRBJ1-4
TGTGCCAGCAGTGACCCCCGGCTAGCGGGAGCACCGGATACGCAGTATTTT	CASSDPRLAGAPDTQYF	TRBV6-1	few	TRBD2	TRBJ2-3
TGCAGTGCTAGAGACCTCTATGGCTACACCTTC	CSARDLYGYTF	TRBV20-1	.	.	TRBJ1-2
TGTGCCAGCAGCTCACCGAGCTCCTACGAGCAGTACTTC	CASSSPSSYEQYF	TRBV7-2	many	.	TRBJ2-7
TGCAGTGCAAAAATGGTAGAGCCCTTTACCCCCAATGAGCAGTTCTTC	CSAKMVEPFTPNEQFF	TRBV20-1	few	.	TRBJ2-1
TGCAGTGCTAGAGGATCGTTAGACGAGCAGTACTTC	CSARGSLDEQYF	TRBV20-1	few	.	TRBJ2-7
TGTGCCAGCAGCCGGAGTACAGGGAACGAGTACTTC	CASSRSTGNEYF	TRBV7-2	few	.	TRBJ2-7
TGTGCCAGCAGCTTTAAGACTAGCGGGAAAAGCTCCTACAATGAGCAGTTCTTC	CASSFKTSGKSSYNEQFF	TRBV5-6	.	TRBD2	TRBJ2-1
TGCGCCAGCACCCAGACCCCCTCTGGGGCCAACGTCCTGACTTTC	CASTQTPSGANVLTF	TRBV5-1	few	.	TRBJ2-6
TGTGCCAGTCACGGGCGGGAATTGAACAATGAGCAGTTCTTC	CASHGRELNNEQFF	TRBV6-4	.	.	TRBJ2-1
TGCAGTGCGCGGGATGCCTCTGGGGCCAACGTCCTGACTTTC	CSARDASGANVLTF	TRBV20-1	.	.	TRBJ2-6
TGCAGTGCTAGGGAAACAGGAATTAGCAATCAGCCCCAGCATTTT	CSARETGISNQPQHF	TRBV20-1	few	.	TRBJ1-5
TGTGCCACCGGCACCGGGGACGGGGGCTACACCGGGGAGCTGTTTTTT	CATGTGDGGYTGELFF	TRBV24-1	few	.	TRBJ2-2
TGTGCCAGCAGCTTAACCCGGACTGACAATGAGCAGTTCTTC	CASSLTRTDNEQFF	TRBV7-3	few	.	TRBJ2-1
TGTGCCAGCAGCTCTAGCGGGAGGGCCGGCAATGAGCAGTTCTTC	CASSSSGRAGNEQFF	TRBV7-2	.	TRBD2	TRBJ2-1
TGCAGTGCTAGAGAACTAGTTGCCGGCGAGCAGTACTTC	CSARELVAGEQYF	TRBV20-1	few	.	TRBJ2-7
TGTGCCAGCACGATAGCGGGAGGATACAATGAGCAGTTCTTC	CASTIAGGYNEQFF	TRBV6-1	.	TRBD2	TRBJ2-1
TGTGCCAGCAGTGGGCGGGCAGGGGTGGCCAATGAGCAGTTCTTC	CASSGRAGVANEQFF	TRBV25-1	few	.	TRBJ2-1
TGTGCTAGCAGCTTAGCGAGGGGACTAGCGGGAGCGGGGGATGAGCAGTTCTTC	CASSLARGLAGAGDEQFF	TRBV7-7	few	TRBD2	TRBJ2-1
TGTGCCAGCAGCGTAGTATGGACCGGGGAGCTGTTTTTT	CASSVVWTGELFF	TRBV9	few	.	TRBJ2-2
TGTGCCAGCAGCTCGGCGGGAGCGAGCGCAGATACGCAGTATTTT	CASSSAGASADTQYF	TRBV5-4	few	TRBD2	TRBJ2-3
TGCGCCAGCAGCCGCCGGGACAGAGACTCTGGGGCCAACGTCCTGACTTTC	CASSRRDRDSGANVLTF	TRBV4-3	.	TRBD1	TRBJ2-6
TGCGCCAGCAGCTTGGCCCGTGGGACGAACACCGGGGAGCTGTTTTTT	CASSLARGTNTGELFF	TRBV5-1	few	.	TRBJ2-2
TGTGCCAGCAGTCGTCTTAGGGAGACCCAGTACTTC	CASSRLRETQYF	TRBV5-4	many	.	TRBJ2-5
TGTGCCAGCAGGCCTAGCGGGAGTGGCTACGAGCAGTACTTC	CASRPSGSGYEQYF	TRBV7-9	few	TRBD2	TRBJ2-7
TGCAGTGCTAGATCGGGGACGGTGAACACTGAAGCTTTCTTT	CSARSGTVNTEAFF	TRBV20-1	.	.	TRBJ1-1
TGTGCCAGCAGTTTCCTCGGGAGCTCAATGAGTGGAGAGCAGTTCTTC	CASSFLGSSMSGEQFF	TRBV6-2/TRBV6-3	few	.	TRBJ2-1
TGTGCCAGCAGCATGACCGGACAGCACTACGAGCAGTACTTC	CASSMTGQHYEQYF	TRBV7-2	.	.	TRBJ2-7
TGTGCCAGCAGTTACCCCGCTAGCGGGAGCTACGAGCAGTACTTC	CASSYPASGSYEQYF	TRBV12-3/TRBV12-4	few	TRBD2	TRBJ2-7
TGTGCCAGCAGCCAAGTCCCATCCGCCGGGACTAGCAAATTGAATGAGCAGTTCTTC	CASSQVPSAGTSKLNEQFF	TRBV3-1	.	TRBD2	TRBJ2-1
TGCGCCACCTATGAATTAGGTACAGGGAACACCGGGGAGCTGTTTTTT	CATYELGTGNTGELFF	TRBV10-2	.	.	TRBJ2-2
TGCAGCGGGGCTCCCCGCTTGGGAGAGACCCAGTACTTC	CSGAPRLGETQYF	TRBV29-1	few	.	TRBJ2-5
TGTGCCGCCAGCGGGAGAAATGGAGATACGCAGTATTTT	CAASGRNGDTQYF	TRBV9	.	TRBD2	TRBJ2-3
TGTGCCAGCAGCTTGAGAGGGACCTATGGCTACACCTTC	CASSLRGTYGYTF	TRBV5-4	.	.	TRBJ1-2
TGTGCCAGCAGCTTAGAATTCCTAGATACGCAGTATTTT	CASSLEFLDTQYF	TRBV7-2	.	.	TRBJ2-3
TGTGCCAGCAGCTACGGGGATTTCTATGGCTACACCTTC	CASSYGDFYGYTF	TRBV5-6	.	.	TRBJ1-2
TGTGCCAGCAGTCAGATGGGGGGCACTGAAGCTTTCTTT	CASSQMGGTEAFF	TRBV12-3/TRBV12-4	.	.	TRBJ1-1
TGTGCCAGCAGCTTAGGGGTAGCGGGACGAGAGACCCAGTACTTC	CASSLGVAGRETQYF	TRBV11-2	few	TRBD2	TRBJ2-5
TGCGCCAGCAGCCAAGATCGTGGGAGTACCTATGGCTACACCTTC	CASSQDRGSTYGYTF	TRBV4-1	.	.	TRBJ1-2
TGTGCCAGCAGCTACTACAGGGGGCGAGAGACCCAGTACTTC	CASSYYRGRETQYF	TRBV11-2	.	TRBD1	TRBJ2-5